Listed below are T cell receptor beta chains from one sample, sequenced in a study of OX40 agonist ivuxolimab in advanced cancers. Profiled with immunoSEQ multiplex PCR; TCRdb holds only in-frame clones, not every one. The data contain tens of thousands of clones, about 89% of them singletons. The input for sequencing was CD4+ or CD8+ T cells sorted from blood, taken in a trial of the OX40 agonist ivuxolimab. These receptors originate from an adult with an advanced solid tumor such as melanoma, head and neck, liver or kidney cancer. Both conserved end residues are part of each CDR3. A D gene is named only where the DNA matches it firmly. Clone size is not always given. Where it is, it says once, few, many or a class for expanded clones.

- 14 TRBJ2-7 - TRBV11-3 CASGAQGGGYEQYF TGTGCCAGCGGGGCCCAGGGTGGGGGCTACGAGCAGTACTTC
- 13 TRBJ1-2 once TRBV7-9 CASSLDVVGSYTF TGTGCCAGCAGCTTAGATGTAGTCGGGAGCTACACCTTC
TRBD2 15 TRBJ2-1 - TRBV9 CASSVATTSGSEQFF TGTGCCAGCAGCGTAGCTACAACTAGCGGGAGTGAGCAGTTCTTC
TRBD2 17 TRBJ2-5 - TRBV2 CASSEALLAGGRETQYF TGTGCCAGCAGTGAAGCGCTGTTAGCGGGAGGCCGGGAGACCCAGTACTTC
TRBD1 15 TRBJ1-2 - TRBV5-4 CASSPPGQDGFGYTF TGTGCCAGCAGCCCCCCGGGACAGGATGGGTTCGGCTACACCTTC
TRBD1 16 TRBJ2-2 - TRBV5-1 CASSPGQGAGAGELFF TGCGCCAGCAGCCCAGGACAGGGGGCCGGGGCCGGGGAGCTGTTTTTT
- 13 TRBJ2-2 - TRBV7-9 CASSSDPTGELFF TGTGCCAGCAGCTCCGACCCCACCGGGGAGCTGTTTTTT
- 15 TRBJ2-3 - TRBV6-6 CASSYPGTDSDTQYF TGTGCCAGCAGTTACCCCGGGACTGATTCAGATACGCAGTATTTT
TRBD2 13 TRBJ2-1 - TRBV19 CASRRLATDEQFF TGTGCCAGTAGGAGACTAGCGACCGATGAGCAGTTCTTC
TRBD2 13 TRBJ2-2 - TRBV29-1 CSVDGGRAGELFF TGCAGCGTTGATGGCGGGAGGGCCGGGGAGCTGTTTTTT
TRBD2 14 TRBJ2-7 - TRBV11-2 CASSFGTSGTHQYF TGTGCCAGCAGCTTTGGGACTAGCGGGACGCATCAGTACTTC
TRBD2 15 TRBJ2-5 - TRBV5-1 CASSRRLAGVETQYF TGCGCCAGCAGTCGTCGTCTAGCGGGAGTGGAGACCCAGTACTTC
TRBD1 14 TRBJ2-7 - TRBV28 CASSRQGGSYEQYF TGTGCCAGCAGCCGACAGGGGGGGTCCTACGAGCAGTACTTC
TRBD2 15 TRBJ2-7 - TRBV7-8 CASSLLTGGPYEQYF TGTGCCAGCAGCTTACTTACGGGAGGGCCCTACGAGCAGTACTTC
- 11 TRBJ2-7 few TRBV30 CAWGTAREQYF TGTGCCTGGGGGACGGCCCGCGAGCAGTACTTC
- 12 TRBJ1-1 - TRBV5-1 CASSPTGVGAFF TGCGCCAGCAGCCCGACCGGGGTTGGAGCTTTCTTT
- 16 TRBJ2-6 once TRBV5-1 CASRKAPESGANVLTF TGCGCCAGCAGAAAAGCCCCAGAATCTGGGGCCAACGTCCTGACTTTC
- 17 TRBJ2-2 - TRBV18 CASSPRHRGVGTGELFF TGTGCCAGCTCACCGCGCCACCGCGGGGTGGGCACCGGGGAGCTGTTTTTT
- 15 TRBJ2-7 - TRBV6-5 CASNPTAGQPYEQYF TGTGCCAGCAACCCCACCGCAGGGCAACCCTACGAGCAGTACTTC
- 13 TRBJ1-1 - TRBV2 CASSKTENTEAFF TGTGCCAGCAGTAAGACAGAGAACACTGAAGCTTTCTTT
- 15 TRBJ2-7 - TRBV5-6 CASSQVQGRHHEQYF TGTGCCAGCAGCCAAGTACAGGGACGCCACCACGAGCAGTACTTC
- 13 TRBJ1-1 - TRBV29-1 CSAVGQPNTEAFF TGCAGCGCAGTAGGACAACCGAACACTGAAGCTTTCTTT